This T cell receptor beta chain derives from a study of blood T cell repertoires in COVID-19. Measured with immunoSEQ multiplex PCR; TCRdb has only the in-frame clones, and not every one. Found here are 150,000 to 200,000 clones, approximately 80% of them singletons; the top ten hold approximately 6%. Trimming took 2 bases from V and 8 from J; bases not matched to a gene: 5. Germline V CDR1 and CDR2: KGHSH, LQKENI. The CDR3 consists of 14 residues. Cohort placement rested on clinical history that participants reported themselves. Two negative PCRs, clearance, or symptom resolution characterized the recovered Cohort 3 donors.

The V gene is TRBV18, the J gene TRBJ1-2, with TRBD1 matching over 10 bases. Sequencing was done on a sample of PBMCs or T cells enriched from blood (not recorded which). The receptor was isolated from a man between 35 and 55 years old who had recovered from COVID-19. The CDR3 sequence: CASSPVETGGGYTF. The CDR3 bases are TGTGCCAGCTCACCAGTGGAGACAGGGGGCGGCTACACCTTC.